This TCR beta chain came from a study of blood T cell dynamics during melanoma immunotherapy. CDR3 length: 15 amino acids. Unmatched junction bases numbered 6, after V lost 0 bases and J lost 10 bases. CDR1 SGDLS and CDR2 YYNGEE come from the germline V gene. The sample's time point: pre-treatment baseline. A word on this clone: The antigen is unknown.

Regarding the study as a whole: Whether repertoire-driving clones were melanoma-specific could not be determined.

The protocol was immunoSEQ multiplex PCR, while the TCRdb copy is restricted to in-frame clones and leaves out a portion. This sample carries about 11,000 clones, roughly 85% of them seen once, and the ten largest clones take about 20%. The chain has TRBV9 and TRBJ1-6, with TRBD1 matching over 8 bases. This clonotype originated in a human donor with melanoma. Sequencing was performed on blood, taken from a patient treated with checkpoint blockade. DNA for the CDR3: TGTGCCAGCAGCGTAGTGGCAGGGGGCGGATCACCCCTCCACTTT. Amino acid sequence: CASSVVAGGGSPLHF.